Following are 26 T cell receptor beta chains from one sample sequenced in a study of T-cell reconstitution after alpha-beta-depleted transplantation in children. TCRbeta library preparation incorporated unique molecular identifiers. TCRdb used MiXCR to reprocess the PCR reads, holding one entry per CDR3 protein. The sample includes 700,000 or so distinct CDR3 sequences, around 13% of them seen just once. The sample in question was PBMCs, obtained before TCRalphabeta/CD19-depleted stem cell transplant. The origin of the receptors is a girl aged 2-10 years with congenital amegakaryocytic thrombocytopenia, due to receive a stem cell transplant.

This clonotype was picked up many times. The chain joins TRBV20-1 to TRBJ2-3, with 10 bases aligning to TRBD2. CDR1 is DFQATT, CDR2 SNEGSKA, per germline (reference sequence). Trimming cost V 7 bases and J 4 bases; bases outside gene matches: 8. This CDR3 has 14 residues. The CDR3 spells CSVQTSGPADTQYF. For the CDR3, the DNA is TGCAGTGTTCAGACTAGCGGGCCCGCAGATACGCAGTATTTT.

This clonotype was detected only a few times. V and J are TRBV6-1 and TRBJ1-3; no definite D call. The V gene lost 6 bases and the J gene lost 1 base, with 7 bases spanning the gap. Germline V gene sequence: CDR1 MNHNS, CDR2 SASEGT. This CDR3 comprises 13 residues. CDR3 protein: CASSEPSGNTIYF. CDR3 bases: TGTGCCAGCAGCGAGCCGTCTGGAAACACCATATATTTT.

About this clonotype itself: Just one base apart from a much larger clone, this may be a read error. This chain joins TRBV5-1 and TRBJ2-4; D remains ambiguous. In germline, CDR1 is SGHRS, CDR2 YFSETQ. The length of the CDR3 is 13 residues. The CDR3 spells CASGLSAKNIQYF. The DNA of the CDR3 is TGCGCCAGCGGCTTATCAGCCAAAAACATTCAGTACTTC. Based on the CDR3 plus reference TRBV5-1 and TRBJ2-4, the full variable domain is KAGVTQTPRYLIKTRGQQVTLSCSPISGHRSVSWYQQTPGQGLQFLFEYFSETQRNKGNFPGRFSGRQFSNSRSEMNVSTLELGDSALYLCASGLSAKNIQYFGAGTRLSVL.

This clonotype was counted only a few times. The chain links TRBV6-1 to TRBJ2-6; no definite D call. Germline V lookup: CDR1 MNHNS, CDR2 SASEGT. The CDR3 runs to 13 residues. Trimming stripped 7 bases from V and 4 bases from J, with 8 bases between. The CDR3 here is CASTYAGANVLTF. Here the CDR3 DNA reads TGTGCCAGCACCTATGCCGGGGCCAACGTCCTGACTTTC.

The sample holds one count of this clonotype. The J gene is TRBJ2-1, the V gene TRBV4-1, with 11 bases identical to TRBD2. Losses at the gene ends were 1 base for V and 5 bases for J; bases not matched to a gene: 7. The V gene's germline CDR1 is MGHRA and CDR2 YSYEKL. The CDR3 loop spans 17 amino acids. The CDR3 loop is CASSQGLAGGRHNEQFF. For the CDR3, the DNA is TGCGCCAGCAGCCAAGGTTTAGCGGGAGGGCGGCACAATGAGCAGTTCTTC.

This clonotype appeared a few times. The rearrangement joins TRBV27 to TRBJ2-7, with 12 bases lining up with TRBD1. Germline CDR1 MNHEY, CDR2 SMNVEV (reference sequence). The trim removed 5 bases at V and 6 bases at J, leaving 5 bases unmatched. This CDR3 is 14 amino acids long. The CDR3 bases are TGTGCCAGCAGTGCGGGACAGGGGGCGTTCGAGCAGTACTTC. Protein product: CASSAGQGAFEQYF.

J is TRBJ2-1 and V is TRBV6-5, with 11 bases matching TRBD2. After removal of 4 bases from V and 5 bases from J, the junction contained 7 bases not matched to a gene. The V gene's germline CDR1 is MNHEY and CDR2 SVGAGI. The CDR3 has 16 amino acids. The CDR3, as DNA: TGTGCCAGCAGTTCCTTCGGACTAGCGGGCCACAATGAGCAGTTCTTC. This encodes CASSSFGLAGHNEQFF.

This clonotype came up many times. The chain couples TRBV20-1 to TRBJ2-1; the D gene is possibly TRBD2 (6 bases). Trimming took 0 bases from V and 9 from J, leaving 9 bases between them. There are 12 residues in the CDR3. Germline CDR1 DFQATT, CDR2 SNEGSKA (reference sequence). The CDR3 coding sequence is TGCAGTGCTAGAGATCGGGAGTTTGAGCAGTTCTTC. Translation: CSARDREFEQFF.

The chain has TRBV7-9 and TRBJ1-2, with a tentative D call TRBD1 (5 bases). The CDR3 totals 15 residues. The germline V and J ends were trimmed by 0 bases and 8 bases, with 16 bases remaining between them. Germline loops: CDR1 SEHNR, CDR2 FQNEAQ (reference sequence). The CDR3 DNA reads TGTGCCAGCAGCTTAGCAGAGAGGCCCCCAGGGGGCTACACCTTC. Translated: CASSLAERPPGGYTF. Full variable domain (outside the CDR3, taken from reference TRBV7-9 and TRBJ1-2): DTGVSQNPRHKITKRGQNVTFRCDPISEHNRLYWYRQTLGQGPEFLTYFQNEAQLEKSRLLSDRFSAERPKGSFSTLEIQRTEQGDSAMYLCASSLAERPPGGYTFGSGTRLTVV.

This clonotype was seen a few times. The chain joins TRBV28 to TRBJ2-1; maybe TRBD2 (5 bases). CDR1 MDHEN and CDR2 SYDVKM come from the germline V gene. The CDR3 has 16 amino acids. Between the trimmed V and J ends, which lost 4 bases and 2 bases, there was a span of 15 bases. The CDR3 protein is CASSSSSYPPYNEQFF. The CDR3 DNA reads TGTGCCAGCAGTTCCTCTAGCTACCCTCCCTACAATGAGCAGTTCTTC.

This clonotype showed up just a few times. The J gene is TRBJ2-1, the V gene TRBV11-1; D ambiguous. Trimming pared 4 bases from V and 0 bases from J, leaving 22 bases between. CDR3 length: 19 residues. Germline V lookup: CDR1 SGHAT, CDR2 FQDESV (reference sequence). CDR3 sequence: CASSSSFQTGGSSYNEQFF. CDR3 nucleotides: TGTGCCAGCAGCTCCTCATTTCAGACTGGTGGTAGCTCCTACAATGAGCAGTTCTTC.

This clonotype was counted ten times or more. V and J are TRBV29-1 and TRBJ2-5; 9 bases map to TRBD2. CDR1 SQVTM and CDR2 ANQGSEA come from the germline V gene. V lost 5 bases, J lost 0 bases, and 4 bases stayed unmatched. This CDR3 region has 14 residues. The CDR3 coding sequence is TGCAGCGTTTGTCGCGGGAGGGACCAAGAGACCCAGTACTTC. As protein: CSVCRGRDQETQYF.

This clonotype was seen only a few times. The chain recombines TRBV4-1 with TRBJ2-2; TRBD2 matches 7 bases. This CDR3 is 15 amino acids long. CDR1 and CDR2 (germline): MGHRA, YSYEKL. The ends lost 8 bases at V and 3 bases at J; junction bases unmatched: 9. The CDR3 DNA sequence: TGCGCCAGCTTGGCGCGGGAGAGTGACACCGGGGAGCTGTTTTTT. Amino acids: CASLARESDTGELFF.

This sequence joins TRBV18 and TRBJ2-2; D ambiguous. Germline CDR1 KGHSH, CDR2 LQKENI. This CDR3 spans 12 amino acids. The ends were cut back, 3 bases at V and 9 bases at J, with 8 bases in the middle. The CDR3 loop reads CASSPPSWELFF. The CDR3 bases are TGTGCCAGCTCACCGCCGAGTTGGGAGCTGTTTTTT.

The rearrangement links TRBV19 to TRBJ2-7; the D gene is possibly TRBD2 (6 bases). The CDR3 totals 15 residues. Per the germline V gene, CDR1 is LNHDA and CDR2 is SQIVND (reference sequence). The V and J ends lost 4 bases and 2 bases respectively, with 15 bases between them. Here the CDR3 reads CASSTEGTYPYEQYF. CDR3 nucleotide sequence: TGTGCCAGTAGTACGGAAGGGACTTACCCCTACGAGCAGTACTTC.

This clonotype was seen at least ten times. V and J are TRBV6-1 and TRBJ1-1; D gene ambiguous. The CDR3 is made up of 12 amino acids. V shed 3 bases and J shed 10 bases, with 12 bases lying between them. The germline CDR1 and CDR2 sequences are MNHNS and SASEGT. The CDR3 bases are TGTGCCAGCAGTGAGAGGGCCGGTAGAGCTTTCTTT. Protein: CASSERAGRAFF.

The chain uses TRBV30 and TRBJ2-1, with D uncertain. Trimming pared 0 bases from V and 0 bases from J, leaving 9 bases between. This CDR3 contains 15 residues. CDR1 and CDR2 (germline): GTSNPN, SVGIG (reference sequence). The DNA for the CDR3 is TGTGCCTGGAGTGTACTGACGGCCTCCTACAATGAGCAGTTCTTC. This translates into CAWSVLTASYNEQFF. The full variable domain, rest sourced from reference TRBV30 and TRBJ2-1, is SQTIHQWPATLVQPVGSPLSLECTVEGTSNPNLYWYRQAAGRGLQLLFYSVGIGQISSEVPQNLSASRPQDRQFILSSKKLLLSDSGFYLCAWSVLTASYNEQFFGPGTRLTVL.

This clonotype showed up many times. The V call is TRBV7-9, the J call TRBJ1-1, with a possible D match to TRBD1 (5 bases). This CDR3 has 13 amino acids. Trimming removed 5 bases from V and 5 bases from J, with 12 bases in between. Germline CDR1 reads SEHNR; CDR2 reads FQNEAQ (reference sequence). CDR3 region: CASSPGRGTEAFF. The CDR3 region has the DNA TGTGCCAGCAGCCCGGGACGCGGGACTGAAGCTTTCTTT.

The chain uses TRBV5-1 and TRBJ2-7; D is perhaps TRBD2 (5 bases). The germline gives CDR1 SGHRS, CDR2 YFSETQ. CDR3 length: 15 amino acids. Trimming left V 3 bases short and J 0 bases short, with 13 bases between. The CDR3 sequence is CASSSHEGDSYEQYF. CDR3 DNA: TGCGCCAGCAGCTCCCACGAGGGAGACTCCTACGAGCAGTACTTC.

This clonotype occurred many times. J is TRBJ1-6 and V is TRBV5-1, with TRBD1 identical over 9 bases. This CDR3 has 14 residues. Germline trimming cut 7 bases from V and 7 bases from J; bases unmatched to any gene: 6. Germline loops: CDR1 SGHRS, CDR2 YFSETQ. The CDR3, as DNA: TGCGCCAGCCAGACAGGGGGGAAGAATTCACCCCTCCACTTT. Its protein product is CASQTGGKNSPLHF.

V gene TRBV12-3 or TRBV12-4 combines with J gene TRBJ2-3; 7 positions agree with TRBD1. J gave up 4 bases and V 6 bases, and 7 bases lay outside the gene matches. The CDR3 spans 14 residues. CDR3 sequence reads: CASRTTGTADTQYF. DNA of the CDR3: TGTGCCAGCAGGACCACCGGGACAGCAGATACGCAGTATTTT.

There are many counts of this clonotype. This sequence joins TRBV10-3 and TRBJ2-7, with unresolved D. Germline V gene data show CDR1 as ENHRY and CDR2 as SYGVKD. Trimming removed 0 bases at V and 5 bases at J, with 17 bases between. The CDR3 consists of 16 residues. The CDR3 loop is CAISESPPHTAHEQYF. In DNA, the CDR3 is TGTGCCATCAGTGAGTCTCCCCCCCATACGGCCCACGAGCAGTACTTC.

The table lists this clonotype with many counts. The V and J genes are TRBV19 and TRBJ2-2; unclear D gene. Germline loops: CDR1 LNHDA, CDR2 SQIVND (reference sequence). The CDR3 covers 17 residues. V lost 3 bases, J lost 0 bases, and 14 bases lay in between. CDR3: CASSILQINANTGELFF. The CDR3 DNA reads as TGTGCCAGTAGTATTCTCCAGATAAACGCGAACACCGGGGAGCTGTTTTTT.

This clonotype was detected many times. The rearrangement links TRBV7-9 to TRBJ2-3, with unresolved D. In germline, CDR1 is SEHNR, CDR2 FQNEAQ (reference sequence). This CDR3 region has 14 residues. V was cut by 2 bases and J by 3 bases, with 9 bases left in between. CDR3 in amino acids: CASSLLGRTDTQYF. CDR3 sequence (DNA): TGTGCCAGCAGCTTATTGGGCAGGACAGATACGCAGTATTTT.

This clonotype was detected a few times. This chain joins TRBV15 and TRBJ2-3; D gene uncertain. V was clipped by 5 bases and J by 1 base, with 25 bases between them. Germline values: CDR1 LNHNV, CDR2 YYDKDF (reference sequence). The CDR3 totals 19 residues. CDR3: CATSRRHVRLQYGTDTQYF. The CDR3 nucleotides read TGTGCCACCAGCCGAAGGCATGTGCGGCTGCAATATGGCACAGATACGCAGTATTTT.

The sample holds a few counts of this clonotype. V and J are TRBV28 and TRBJ2-3, with D hard to call. V was pared by 5 bases and J by 5 bases, with 8 bases between. This CDR3 comprises 12 residues. Germline V gives CDR1 MDHEN, CDR2 SYDVKM. CDR3 amino acids: CASSGGRDTQYF. The CDR3 DNA reads as TGTGCCAGCAGTGGTGGGCGAGATACGCAGTATTTT. The whole variable domain, remainder taken from reference TRBV28 and TRBJ2-3, is DVKVTQSSRYLVKRTGEKVFLECVQDMDHENMFWYRQDPGLGLRLIYFSYDVKMKEKGDIPEGYSVSREKKERFSLILESASTNQTSMYLCASSGGRDTQYFGPGTRLTVL.